This T cell receptor beta chain was recorded in a study of early T cells in non-severe SARS-CoV-2 infection. Study-level information: Chains stayed unpaired after sequencing of bulk RNA from unsorted whole blood. General observations from the study: A preference for anti-spike CD8 responses marked VDJdb matching, which missed private and CD4 specificities.

Concerning this clonotype: The antigen is not known.

This CDR3 spans 13 amino acids. In germline, CDR1 is GTSNPN, CDR2 SVGIG (reference sequence). Trimming removed 3 bases at V and 3 bases at J, with 11 bases between. Molecules of cDNA were individually given unique molecular identifiers that were attached to them. TCRdb recomputed calls from the 5' RACE reads with MiXCR, one row per CDR3 protein. The sample lists fewer than 30,000 distinct CDR3 sequences; over 8.5% were seen once. Sequenced input: whole blood. The receptor's source is an adult who was a healthcare worker with PCR-confirmed SARS-CoV-2 infection or an uninfected control (not recorded which). The chain has TRBV30 and TRBJ1-2, with D unclear. CDR3 protein: CAWRTRLDYGYTF. In nucleotides, the CDR3 is TGTGCCTGGAGGACACGGCTGGACTATGGCTACACCTTC. Supplemented by reference TRBV30 and TRBJ1-2, the full variable domain reads SQTIHQWPATLVQPVGSPLSLECTVEGTSNPNLYWYRQAAGRGLQLLFYSVGIGQISSEVPQNLSASRPQDRQFILSSKKLLLSDSGFYLCAWRTRLDYGYTFGSGTRLTVV.